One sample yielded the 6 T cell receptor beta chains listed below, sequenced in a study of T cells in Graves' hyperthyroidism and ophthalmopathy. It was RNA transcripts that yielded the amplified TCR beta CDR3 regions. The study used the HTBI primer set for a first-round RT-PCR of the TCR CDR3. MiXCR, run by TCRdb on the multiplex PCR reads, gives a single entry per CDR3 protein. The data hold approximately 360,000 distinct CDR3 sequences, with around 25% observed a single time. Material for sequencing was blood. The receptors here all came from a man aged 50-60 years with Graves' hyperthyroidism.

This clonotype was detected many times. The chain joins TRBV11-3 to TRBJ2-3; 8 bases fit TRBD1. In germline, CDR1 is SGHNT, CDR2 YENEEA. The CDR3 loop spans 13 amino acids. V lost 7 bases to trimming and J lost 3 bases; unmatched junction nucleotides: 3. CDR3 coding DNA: TGTGCCAGCACGGACAGGGAAACAGATACGCAGTATTTT. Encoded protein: CASTDRETDTQYF.

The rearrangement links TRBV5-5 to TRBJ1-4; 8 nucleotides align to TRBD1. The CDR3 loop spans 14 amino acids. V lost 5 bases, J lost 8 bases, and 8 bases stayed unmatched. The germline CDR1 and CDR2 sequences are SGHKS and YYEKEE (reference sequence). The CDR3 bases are TGTGCCAGCAGACGTGACAGGGGATCCGAAAAACTGTTTTTT. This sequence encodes CASRRDRGSEKLFF.

CDR3 in DNA: TGTGCCAGCAGTTCCTCCCGGAACACTGAAGCTTTCTTT. Translating gives CASSSSRNTEAFF. The chain uses TRBV6-5 and TRBJ1-1; D not certain. Germline V CDR1 and CDR2: MNHEY, SVGAGI. The V end lost 4 bases, the J end lost 1 base, and 7 bases lay between the germline ends. The CDR3 runs 13 residues.

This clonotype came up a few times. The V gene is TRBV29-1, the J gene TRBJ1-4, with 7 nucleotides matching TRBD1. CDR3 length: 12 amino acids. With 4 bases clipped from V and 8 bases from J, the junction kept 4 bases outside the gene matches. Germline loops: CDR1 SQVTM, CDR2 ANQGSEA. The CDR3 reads CSVARGGEKLFF. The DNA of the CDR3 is TGCAGCGTTGCCAGGGGGGGAGAAAAACTGTTTTTT.

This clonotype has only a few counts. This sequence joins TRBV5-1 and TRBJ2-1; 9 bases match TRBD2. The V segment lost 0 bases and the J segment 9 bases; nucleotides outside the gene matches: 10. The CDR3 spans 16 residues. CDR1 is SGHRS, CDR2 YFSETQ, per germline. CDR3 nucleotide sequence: TGCGCCAGCAGCTTGGGTAACAGCGGGAGGATAGGTGAGCAGTTCTTC. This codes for CASSLGNSGRIGEQFF.

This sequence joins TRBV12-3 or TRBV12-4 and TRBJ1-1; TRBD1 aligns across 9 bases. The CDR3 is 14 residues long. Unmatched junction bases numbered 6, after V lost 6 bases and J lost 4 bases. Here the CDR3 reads CASRTGGRSTEAFF. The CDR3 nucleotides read TGTGCCAGCAGAACAGGGGGCAGGAGCACTGAAGCTTTCTTT.